This T cell receptor beta chain originates from a study of shared clonotypes between healthy human individuals. In the original workflow: ImmunoSEQ supplied junction-only sequences lacking quality scores, so filtering was different. Sequenced by immunoSEQ multiplex PCR; TCRdb stores in-frame clones only, minus some. That table supplies the V and J calls and clone size; D and trimming were determined from the DNA. The table has about 2.3 million clones, 93% seen once. Germline V gene lookup returns CDR1 MNHEY and CDR2 SMNVEV (reference sequence). The CDR3 loop spans 16 amino acids. V was clipped by 4 bases and J by 4 bases; unmatched bases: 11.

Sequencing used naive CD4+ T cells from PBMCs. Subset noted: CD45RA+ positively selected. The TCR comes from a man younger than 35 in good health. Some clones in this sample may be carry-over from other donors' samples. The genes are TRBV27 and TRBJ2-5; 8 bases align to TRBD1. CDR3 protein: CASSSPGQGMAETQYF. Here the CDR3 DNA reads TGTGCCAGCAGTTCCCCTGGACAGGGAATGGCAGAGACCCAGTACTTC.